This T cell receptor (beta chain) was sequenced during a study of T cells in Graves' hyperthyroidism and ophthalmopathy. Trimming pared 2 bases from V and 9 bases from J, leaving 13 bases between. Germline CDR1 MNHNS, CDR2 SASEGT. The CDR3 sequence is 13 residues long. It was RNA transcripts that yielded the amplified TCR beta CDR3 regions. With the HTBI primer set, the TCR CDR3 went through a first round of RT-PCR. TCRdb redid the calling of the multiplex PCR reads with MiXCR, one entry per CDR3 protein. Of approximately 300,000 distinct CDR3 sequences in the sample, approximately 17% were seen once.

Sequenced material: blood. The clonotype was recovered from a woman aged 55-70 years with Graves' ophthalmopathy. This rearrangement joins TRBV6-1 to TRBJ1-2; perhaps TRBD1 as D (5 bases). The chain's CDR3 is CASSEKGSESYTF. The CDR3 bases are TGTGCCAGCAGTGAAAAGGGGAGTGAGAGCTACACCTTC.